These 24 T cell receptor beta chains originate from one sample sequenced in a study of Ad26.COV2.S vaccination and SARS-CoV-2 variants. Clones were sequenced by immunoSEQ multiplex PCR, and TCRdb holds only the in-frame ones, with some missing. The sample lists roughly 400,000 clones; about nine tenths were seen once. The treatment is: some 20 received Ad26.COV2.S at low or high dose, single or two shots; about five received placebo; per-sample allocation not given. All samples were drawn on day 63, counting from the first vaccine or placebo injection. This specimen consisted of peripheral blood, obtained in a trial of Ad26.COV2.S vaccine versus placebo. Every receptor here comes from a person aged 18-65 years who received the Ad26.COV2.S COVID-19 vaccine or a placebo.

The V and J genes are TRBV3-1 (or the pseudogene TRBV3-2) and TRBJ2-5; D unclear. V lost 4 bases and J 2 bases, leaving 8 bases between the germline ends. CDR3 length: 13 residues. CDR1 and CDR2 from the germline V gene are LGHDT and YNNKEL (reference sequence). This CDR3 is CASSLYQQETQYF. In DNA form, the CDR3 reads TGTGCCAGCAGCCTCTACCAGCAAGAGACCCAGTACTTC.

The chain combines TRBV9 with TRBJ2-3, with D perhaps TRBD1 or TRBD2 (5 bases each). The CDR3 loop spans 13 amino acids. Germline V CDR1 and CDR2: SGDLS, YYNGEE. V was pared by 4 bases and J by 7 bases, with 13 bases between. The CDR3 sequence is CASSLGTENTQYF. The CDR3 DNA reads TGTGCCAGCAGCCTGGGGACCGAAAATACGCAGTATTTT.

The CDR3 DNA is TGTGCCAGCAGTTACGCCACTGAAGCTTTCTTT. Protein: CASSYATEAFF. The chain couples TRBV6-5 to TRBJ1-1; no definite D call. Germline lookup yields CDR1 MNHEY and CDR2 SVGAGI. The CDR3 consists of 11 residues. V gave up 2 bases and J gave up 4 bases, with 2 bases separating them.

This clone has just one count. The chain links TRBV6-5 to TRBJ2-1, with 7 nucleotides matching TRBD2. Germline CDR1 is MNHEY and CDR2 is SVGAGI. The junction had 3 bases not matched to a gene; V was cut back by 8 bases and J by 8 bases. The CDR3 covers 11 residues. CDR3 sequence (DNA): TGTGCCAGCCGGGGGGTGCATGAGCAGTTCTTC. As protein: CASRGVHEQFF.

The chain recombines TRBV19 with TRBJ2-1, with 7 bases that match TRBD1. CDR1 and CDR2 (germline): LNHDA, SQIVND (reference sequence). The trim removed 6 bases at V and 2 bases at J, leaving 4 bases unmatched. The CDR3 runs 14 residues. CDR3 sequence reads: CASRGQAPYNEQFF. Here the CDR3 DNA reads TGTGCCAGTAGAGGACAGGCCCCCTACAATGAGCAGTTCTTC.

V gene TRBV28 combines with J gene TRBJ1-3; 7 bases line up with TRBD1. The V segment lost 4 bases and the J segment 2 bases; nucleotides outside the gene matches: 14. Per the germline V gene, CDR1 is MDHEN and CDR2 is SYDVKM. The CDR3 runs to 18 residues. Here the CDR3 reads CASSSPSGQTFAGNTIYF. In DNA form, the CDR3 reads TGTGCCAGCAGTTCCCCCTCGGGACAGACGTTCGCTGGAAACACCATATATTTT.

This chain uses TRBV29-1 with TRBJ1-1; D is undetermined. The CDR3 extends over 13 amino acids. Between the trimmed V and J ends, which lost 8 bases and 1 base, there was a span of 14 bases. Germline V gives CDR1 SQVTM, CDR2 ANQGSEA. CDR3 residues: CSCGERGNTEAFF. The CDR3 DNA sequence: TGCAGCTGTGGGGAAAGAGGGAACACTGAAGCTTTCTTT.

Details on this clone: The junction does not match germline at one end; this may be a read error. The chain couples TRBV5-1 to TRBJ2-7, with TRBD1 as a possible D gene (6 bases). CDR1 SGHRS and CDR2 YFSETQ come from the germline V gene. The CDR3 is 14 residues long. As DNA, the CDR3 is TGCGCCAGCAGCCCCGGGACACCTTCCTCCGAGCAGTACTTC. This translates into CASSPGTPSSEQYF.

This chain uses TRBV5-6 with TRBJ2-7; no definite D call. CDR1 and CDR2 (germline): SGHDT, YYEEEE. The CDR3 has 13 amino acids. Trimming pared 5 bases from V and 2 bases from J, leaving 11 bases between. CDR3: CASSTTYTYEQYF. As DNA, the CDR3 is TGTGCCAGCAGTACTACATATACCTACGAGCAGTACTTC.

The chain links TRBV18 to TRBJ1-2; 7 positions match TRBD1. CDR3 length: 13 residues. V shed 3 bases and J 7 bases; nucleotides not matched to a gene: 5. Germline lookup yields CDR1 KGHSH and CDR2 LQKENI. As DNA, the CDR3 is TGTGCCAGCTCACCGAGTCAGGGGGTTGGCTACACCTTC. As protein: CASSPSQGVGYTF.

The J gene is TRBJ2-2, the V gene TRBV19; 7 positions agree with TRBD1. The CDR3 has 16 residues. CDR1 is LNHDA and CDR2 is SQIVND in the germline V gene (reference sequence). Losses at the gene ends were 3 bases for V and 4 bases for J; bases not matched to a gene: 8. In DNA form, the CDR3 reads TGTGCCAGTAGTATTTTAAGGGGGCGTAGCACCGGGGAGCTGTTTTTT. Protein: CASSILRGRSTGELFF.

CDR3 sequence (DNA): TGTGCCAGTAGTATAGGGCAGGGAGTGGGGCCCCAGCATTTT. It is translated as CASSIGQGVGPQHF. J is TRBJ1-5 and V is TRBV19; the D gene is possibly TRBD1 (5 bases). This CDR3 comprises 14 residues. Germline CDR1 and CDR2: LNHDA and SQIVND (reference sequence). V gave up 1 base and J gave up 9 bases, with 13 bases separating them.

This rearrangement joins TRBV5-1 to TRBJ2-5; 7 nucleotides line up with TRBD2. The CDR3 has 14 residues. V gave up 1 base and J gave up 2 bases; unmatched junction bases: 2. Germline CDR1 is SGHRS and CDR2 is YFSETQ. CDR3 region: CASSLTSAQETQYF. The CDR3 DNA sequence: TGCGCCAGCAGCTTGACTAGCGCACAAGAGACCCAGTACTTC.

This chain uses TRBV4-1 with TRBJ1-1, with D unresolved. V shed 1 base and J shed 4 bases, with 16 bases lying between them. CDR3 length: 16 amino acids. CDR1 is MGHRA and CDR2 is YSYEKL in the germline V gene. The CDR3 DNA reads TGCGCCAGCAGCCAAGGGGGAGGCATTATCGGCACTGAAGCTTTCTTT. Its protein product is CASSQGGGIIGTEAFF.

The CDR3: CASSYWGADLNEQYF. The CDR3 coding sequence is TGTGCCAGCAGTTACTGGGGGGCCGACCTGAACGAGCAGTACTTC. The chain joins TRBV6-5 to TRBJ2-7; D possibly uses TRBD1 or TRBD2 (6 bases each). The ends were cut back, 1 base at V and 5 bases at J, with 15 bases in the middle. Per the germline V gene, CDR1 is MNHEY and CDR2 is SVGAGI. The CDR3 has 15 amino acids.

The chain recombines TRBV5-6 with TRBJ1-1, with no clear D. The CDR3 is 13 amino acids. The V end was cut by 3 bases, the J end by 2 bases, with 8 bases between. Germline V lookup: CDR1 SGHDT, CDR2 YYEEEE. This CDR3 is CASSSGPNTEAFF. The CDR3 bases are TGTGCCAGCAGCTCCGGTCCAAACACTGAAGCTTTCTTT.

This chain links TRBV27 with TRBJ2-2; TRBD1 might be the D (5 bases). Per germline, CDR1 MNHEY and CDR2 SMNVEV (reference sequence). The CDR3 loop spans 13 amino acids. V was cut by 10 bases and J by 1 base, with 10 bases left in between. The DNA for the CDR3 is TGTGCCACGTACCAGGGGAACACCGGGGAGCTGTTTTTT. Amino acids: CATYQGNTGELFF.

The chain recombines TRBV4-1 with TRBJ1-1; perhaps TRBD1 as D (5 bases). Deletions cut 2 bases from V and 8 bases from J, with 12 bases between. This CDR3 region has 13 residues. CDR1 and CDR2 from the germline V gene are MGHRA and YSYEKL. The DNA of the CDR3 is TGCGCCAGCAGCCAACCCGGGACTGCGGAAGCTTTCTTT. Amino acids: CASSQPGTAEAFF.

The genes are TRBV5-6 and TRBJ2-1, with D unclear. The CDR3 length is 15 residues. The germline V and J ends were trimmed by 1 base and 2 bases, with 10 bases remaining between them. The germline V gene has CDR1 SGHDT and CDR2 YYEEEE. CDR3 residues: CASSLLRQTYNEQFF. In nucleotides, the CDR3 is TGTGCCAGCAGCTTGTTGCGGCAAACCTACAATGAGCAGTTCTTC.

The chain uses TRBV19 and TRBJ1-2; D uncertain. Germline CDR1 is LNHDA and CDR2 is SQIVND (reference sequence). This CDR3 contains 14 residues. V shed 5 bases and J shed 4 bases, with 14 bases lying between them. The DNA of the CDR3 is TGTGCCAGTAGTTACCTGACCGTCTTCTATGGCTACACCTTC. The encoded protein is CASSYLTVFYGYTF.

CDR3 loop: CASSPLAVPNTGELFF. CDR3 DNA sequence: TGTGCCAGCAGCCCGTTAGCGGTCCCGAACACCGGGGAGCTGTTTTTT. This chain joins TRBV7-3 and TRBJ2-2, with TRBD2 as a possible D gene (6 bases). The CDR3 length is 16 residues. The germline gives CDR1 SGHTA, CDR2 FQGTGA. The V gene lost 5 bases and the J gene lost 0 bases, with 13 bases spanning the gap.

J is TRBJ2-2 and V is TRBV5-1, with 7 bases aligning to TRBD1. CDR1 and CDR2 (germline): SGHRS, YFSETQ. The junction had 2 bases not matched to a gene; V was cut back by 3 bases and J by 0 bases. There are 15 residues in the CDR3. The CDR3 here is CASSYRGTNTGELFF. The CDR3 bases are TGCGCCAGCAGCTACAGGGGTACGAACACCGGGGAGCTGTTTTTT.

The CDR3 here is CASSPRSYEQYF. As DNA, the CDR3 is TGTGCCAGCAGCCCAAGATCCTACGAGCAGTACTTC. The V and J genes are TRBV14 and TRBJ2-7; D is uncertain. V gave up 4 bases and J gave up 1 base, with 5 bases separating them. The CDR3 runs to 12 residues. Germline V gives CDR1 SGHDN, CDR2 FVKESK.

The chain couples TRBV5-1 to TRBJ2-7; 8 bases line up with TRBD1. The J segment lost 2 bases and the V segment lost 4 bases, leaving 5 bases of the junction unmatched. Germline V CDR1 and CDR2: SGHRS, YFSETQ. There are 14 residues in the CDR3. The CDR3 here is CASSLRTGPYEQYF. The CDR3, as DNA: TGCGCCAGCAGCCTCAGGACAGGGCCCTACGAGCAGTACTTC.